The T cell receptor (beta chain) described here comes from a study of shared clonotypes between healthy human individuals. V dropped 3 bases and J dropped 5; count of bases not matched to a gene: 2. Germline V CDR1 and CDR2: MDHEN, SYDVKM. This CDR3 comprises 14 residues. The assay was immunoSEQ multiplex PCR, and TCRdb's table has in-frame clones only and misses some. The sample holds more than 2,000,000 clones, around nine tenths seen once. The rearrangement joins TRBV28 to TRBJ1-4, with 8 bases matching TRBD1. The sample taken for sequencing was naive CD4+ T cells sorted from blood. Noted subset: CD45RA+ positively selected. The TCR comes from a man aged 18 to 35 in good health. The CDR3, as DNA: TGTGCCAGCAGTTTGGACAGGGTAAATGAAAAACTGTTTTTT. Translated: CASSLDRVNEKLFF.